The rows below give T cell receptor beta chains drawn from one sample of a study of cytomegalovirus exposure and HLA in healthy donors. Only in-frame clones appear in the TCRdb table, and some are missing; sequencing was by immunoSEQ multiplex PCR. Seen here are about 190,000 clones, 75% to 85% observed once, and the top ten hold approximately 1.4%. Input material: PBMCs. These receptors all come from a woman in her 50s in good health and CMV-seronegative. Each CDR3 is given with its conserved first and last residue. A D gene is named only where the DNA matches it firmly. Expanded clones get a size class; other rows say once, few or many, or leave the size out.

d_call j_call v_call clone_size cdr3_aa cdr3_nt
TRBD2 TRBJ2-7 TRBV27 - CASSLRGRGADEQYF TGTGCCAGCAGTTTAAGAGGGCGGGGGGCCGACGAGCAGTACTTC
- TRBJ1-6 TRBV5-8 - CASSLARGSSPLHF TGTGCCAGCAGCTTGGCCCGGGGAAGTTCACCCCTCCACTTT
- TRBJ2-5 TRBV6-5 - CASSYSGAEQETQYF TGTGCCAGCAGTTACTCTGGGGCAGAGCAAGAGACCCAGTACTTC
- TRBJ2-1 TRBV27 - CASSSTPGNEQFF TGTGCCAGCAGTTCCACACCGGGGAATGAGCAGTTCTTC
- TRBJ2-7 TRBV7-2 once CASSSTGPGTLSYEQYF TGTGCCAGCAGCTCCACAGGGCCAGGCACTTTGTCTTACGAGCAGTACTTC
TRBD1 TRBJ1-6 TRBV7-8 - CASSPMTGGGSSPLHF TGTGCCAGCAGCCCGATGACAGGGGGCGGTAGTTCACCCCTCCACTTT
- TRBJ2-1 TRBV7-2 once CASSSTGFSYNEQFF TGTGCCAGCAGCTCAACAGGGTTCTCCTACAATGAGCAGTTCTTC
TRBD1 TRBJ2-5 TRBV2 - CASSERRTGPLQYF TGTGCCAGCAGTGAGCGAAGGACAGGGCCCCTTCAGTACTTC
- TRBJ1-2 TRBV5-1 - CASSSQGPNYGYTF TGCGCCAGCAGCTCTCAGGGTCCCAACTATGGCTACACCTTC
TRBD1 TRBJ1-1 TRBV7-2 - CASSRARGGAGGTEAFF TGTGCCAGCAGCCGCGCCAGGGGGGGGGCGGGAGGGACTGAAGCTTTCTTT
TRBD2 TRBJ2-3 TRBV5-1 - CASRVFSGRADLSTDTQYF TGCGCCAGCAGAGTCTTTAGCGGGAGGGCCGATCTTAGCACAGATACGCAGTATTTT
- TRBJ1-5 TRBV5-1 - CASSLGAGYNQPQHF TGCGCCAGCAGCTTGGGAGCGGGATACAATCAGCCCCAGCATTTT
- TRBJ1-2 TRBV15 - CATSRGWSYGYTF TGTGCCACCAGCAGAGGGTGGAGCTATGGCTACACCTTC
- TRBJ1-5 TRBV2 - CASRLDSNQPQHF TGTGCCAGCCGCCTAGATAGCAATCAGCCCCAGCATTTT
TRBD1 TRBJ1-2 TRBV5-4 once CASSLAGGGGYTF TGTGCCAGCAGCTTGGCAGGGGGCGGTGGCTACACCTTC
- TRBJ1-1 TRBV19 - CASSMREFHMNTEAFF TGTGCCAGTAGTATGAGGGAATTCCATATGAACACTGAAGCTTTCTTT
TRBD2 TRBJ2-7 TRBV7-8 - CASSSAGTSAYEQYF TGTGCCAGCAGCTCGGCCGGGACTAGCGCCTACGAGCAGTACTTC
- TRBJ1-2 TRBV7-8 - CASSRGPGLDGYTF TGTGCCAGCAGCAGAGGGCCGGGCTTGGATGGCTACACCTTC
TRBD1 TRBJ1-1 TRBV29-1 few CSVVPGQGRAFF TGCAGCGTTGTTCCGGGACAGGGAAGGGCTTTCTTT
TRBD1 TRBJ2-3 TRBV7-3 once CASSPPGGADTQYF TGTGCCAGCAGCCCCCCAGGGGGCGCAGATACGCAGTATTTT
TRBD1 TRBJ1-2 TRBV5-6 - CASSSPTGGAVGYTF TGTGCCAGCAGCTCACCGACAGGGGGCGCAGTGGGCTACACCTTC
TRBD2 TRBJ2-5 TRBV11-2 - CASSLGGRAGTQYF TGTGCCAGCAGCTTAGGTGGGAGGGCGGGTACCCAGTACTTC
TRBD1 TRBJ2-2 TRBV7-2 - CASRGQGADTGELFF TGTGCCAGCAGGGGACAGGGGGCGGACACCGGGGAGCTGTTTTTT
- TRBJ2-5 TRBV6-5 - CASTYGGNQETQYF TGTGCCAGCACTTATGGGGGGAACCAAGAGACCCAGTACTTC
TRBD2 TRBJ2-1 TRBV2 - CASRRLAGTPSSYNEQFF TGTGCCAGCAGGAGACTAGCGGGAACTCCTAGCTCCTACAATGAGCAGTTCTTC
- TRBJ1-6 TRBV7-2 - CASSSDWNSPLHF TGTGCCAGCAGCTCGGACTGGAATTCACCCCTCCACTTT
TRBD1 TRBJ1-6 TRBV27 - CASSLRTGSGPNSPLHF TGTGCCAGCAGTTTAAGGACAGGGAGTGGACCCAATTCACCCCTCCACTTT
TRBD2 TRBJ2-2 TRBV7-2 - CASLGRGTISTGELFF TGTGCCAGCTTAGGGAGGGGAACAATTAGTACCGGGGAGCTGTTTTTT
TRBD2 TRBJ2-5 TRBV9 - CASSEGLAGGETQYF TGTGCCAGCAGCGAAGGACTAGCGGGAGGGGAGACCCAGTACTTC